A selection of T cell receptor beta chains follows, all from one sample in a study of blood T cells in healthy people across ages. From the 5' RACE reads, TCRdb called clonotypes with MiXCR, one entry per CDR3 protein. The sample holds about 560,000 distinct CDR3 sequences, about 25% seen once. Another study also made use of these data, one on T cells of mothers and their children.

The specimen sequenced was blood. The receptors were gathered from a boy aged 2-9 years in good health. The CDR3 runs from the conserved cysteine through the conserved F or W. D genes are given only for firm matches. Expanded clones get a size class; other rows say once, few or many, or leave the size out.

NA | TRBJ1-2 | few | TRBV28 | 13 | CASRDGINYGYTF | TGTGCCAGCAGAGACGGTATTAACTATGGCTACACCTTC
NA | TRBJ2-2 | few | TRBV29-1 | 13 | CSGKDGNTGELFF | TGCAGCGGGAAAGACGGTAACACCGGGGAGCTGTTTTTT
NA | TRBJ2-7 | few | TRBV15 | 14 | CATSREERGGEQYF | TGTGCCACCAGCAGAGAGGAGAGGGGAGGCGAGCAGTACTTC
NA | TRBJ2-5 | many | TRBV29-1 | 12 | CSVGRTQETQYF | TGCAGCGTTGGACGCACTCAAGAGACCCAGTACTTC
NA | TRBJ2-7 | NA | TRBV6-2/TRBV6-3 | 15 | CASSPPFSGSYEQYF | TGTGCCAGCAGTCCACCTTTTTCGGGGTCCTACGAGCAGTACTTC
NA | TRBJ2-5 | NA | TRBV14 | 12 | CASSQGGGSQYF | TGTGCCAGCAGCCAAGGAGGGGGTAGCCAGTACTTC
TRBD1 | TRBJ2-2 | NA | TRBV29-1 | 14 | CSAGTGTGHGELFF | TGCAGCGCAGGAACCGGGACAGGGCACGGGGAGCTGTTTTTT
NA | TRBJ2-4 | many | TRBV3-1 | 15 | CASSQGEIAKNIQYF | TGTGCCAGCAGCCAGGGTGAAATAGCCAAAAACATTCAGTACTTC
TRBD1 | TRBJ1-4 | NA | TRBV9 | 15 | CASSVNRDSHEKLFF | TGTGCCAGCAGCGTCAACCGGGACAGTCACGAAAAACTGTTTTTT
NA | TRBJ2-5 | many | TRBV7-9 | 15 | CASSFGPGPQETQYF | TGTGCCAGCAGCTTTGGACCTGGCCCTCAAGAGACCCAGTACTTC
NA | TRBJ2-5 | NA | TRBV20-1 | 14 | CSARDKGTQETQYF | TGCAGTGCTAGAGATAAGGGTACCCAAGAGACCCAGTACTTC
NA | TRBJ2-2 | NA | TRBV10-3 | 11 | CAISGDGELFF | TGTGCCATCAGTGGGGACGGGGAGCTGTTTTTT
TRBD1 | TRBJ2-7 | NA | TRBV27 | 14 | CASRYGTGNYEQYF | TGTGCCAGCAGATACGGGACAGGGAACTACGAGCAGTACTTC
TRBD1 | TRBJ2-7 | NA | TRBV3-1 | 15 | CASSQGGTGNYEQYF | TGTGCCAGCAGCCAAGGGGGGACAGGGAACTACGAGCAGTACTTC
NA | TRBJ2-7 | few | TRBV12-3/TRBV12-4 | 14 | CASSYGVSSYEQYF | TGTGCCAGCAGTTATGGCGTGAGCTCCTACGAGCAGTACTTC
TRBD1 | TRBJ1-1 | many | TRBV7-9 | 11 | CASTLDRGAFF | TGTGCCAGCACTCTCGACAGGGGAGCTTTCTTT
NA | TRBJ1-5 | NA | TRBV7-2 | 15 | CASSLFGGRNQPQHF | TGTGCCAGCAGCTTATTTGGGGGGAGGAATCAGCCCCAGCATTTT
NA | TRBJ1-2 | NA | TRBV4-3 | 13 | CASSQDKFAGYTF | TGCGCCAGCAGCCAAGACAAATTCGCAGGCTACACCTTC
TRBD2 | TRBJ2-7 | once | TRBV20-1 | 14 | CRGLAGRISYEQYF | TGCAGGGGACTAGCGGGTCGGATCTCCTACGAGCAGTACTTC
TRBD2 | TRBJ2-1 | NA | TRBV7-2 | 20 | CASSLARPIGGEWSYNEQFF | TGTGCCAGCAGCTTAGCACGCCCGATCGGGGGGGAGTGGTCCTACAATGAGCAGTTCTTC
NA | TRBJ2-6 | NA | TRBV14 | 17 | CASSPPEGDSGANVLTF | TGTGCCAGCAGCCCCCCCGAGGGGGACTCTGGGGCCAACGTCCTGACTTTC
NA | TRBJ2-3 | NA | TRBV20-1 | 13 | CSASRFRTDTQYF | TGCAGTGCTTCCAGGTTCCGGACAGATACGCAGTATTTT
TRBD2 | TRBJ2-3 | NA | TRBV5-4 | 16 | CASSFGRTSGGDTQYF | TGTGCCAGCAGCTTTGGCAGGACTAGCGGGGGGGATACGCAGTATTTT
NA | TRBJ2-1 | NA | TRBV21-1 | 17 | CASSSPRRDRGDNEQFF | TGTGCCAGCAGCAGCCCGAGGAGGGACAGGGGGGACAATGAGCAGTTCTTC
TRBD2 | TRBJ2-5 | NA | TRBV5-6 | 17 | CASSSGGLAGLQETQYF | TGTGCCAGCAGCTCCGGAGGACTAGCGGGGCTGCAAGAGACCCAGTACTTC
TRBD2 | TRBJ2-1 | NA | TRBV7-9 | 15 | CASTRLAGGYNEQFF | TGTGCCAGTACCCGCCTGGCGGGAGGGTACAATGAGCAGTTCTTC
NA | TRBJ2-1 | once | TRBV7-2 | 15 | CASGLGLASYNEQFF | TGTGCCAGCGGCTTAGGTCTAGCCTCCTACAATGAGCAGTTCTTC
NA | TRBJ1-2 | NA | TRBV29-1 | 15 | CSAQASPLLDYGYTF | TGCAGCGCTCAGGCGTCCCCTCTCCTAGACTATGGCTACACCTTC
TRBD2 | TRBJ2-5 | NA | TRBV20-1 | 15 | CSAYSATSGGETQYF | TGCAGTGCTTACTCGGCTACTAGCGGGGGAGAGACCCAGTACTTC
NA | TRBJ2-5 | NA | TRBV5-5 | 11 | CASNLQGNQYF | TGTGCCAGCAACCTACAGGGTAACCAGTACTTC
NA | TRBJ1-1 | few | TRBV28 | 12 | CASSLSRTEAFF | TGTGCCAGCAGTTTATCAAGGACTGAAGCTTTCTTT
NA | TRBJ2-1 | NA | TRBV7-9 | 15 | CASSPTKEAYNEQFF | TGTGCCAGCAGCCCGACTAAAGAGGCCTACAATGAGCAGTTCTTC
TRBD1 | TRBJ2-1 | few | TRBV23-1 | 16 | CASSQSGDRGNNEQFF | TGCGCCAGCAGTCAATCGGGCGACAGGGGAAACAATGAGCAGTTCTTC
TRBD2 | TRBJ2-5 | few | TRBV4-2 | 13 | CASGRTSGETQYF | TGTGCCAGCGGTAGGACTAGCGGGGAGACCCAGTACTTC
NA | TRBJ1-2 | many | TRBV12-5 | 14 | CASVRRDGFYGYTF | TGTGCTAGTGTCCGACGGGACGGATTCTATGGCTACACCTTC
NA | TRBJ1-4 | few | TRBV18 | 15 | CASSPRRDTNEKLFF | TGTGCCAGCTCGCCCCGGCGGGACACTAATGAAAAACTGTTTTTT
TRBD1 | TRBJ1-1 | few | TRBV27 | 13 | CASSPTGRLEAFF | TGTGCCAGCAGCCCGACAGGGAGGCTAGAAGCTTTCTTT
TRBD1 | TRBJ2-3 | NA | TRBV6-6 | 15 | CASSYPQGAADTQYF | TGTGCCAGCAGCTACCCGCAGGGGGCGGCGGATACGCAGTATTTT
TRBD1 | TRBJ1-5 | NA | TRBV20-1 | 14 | CSAARQGNNQPQHF | TGCAGTGCTGCCCGACAGGGGAACAATCAGCCCCAGCATTTT
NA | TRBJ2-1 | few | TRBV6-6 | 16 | CASTLSSLTHYNEQFF | TGTGCCAGCACCCTTTCCTCTTTGACTCATTACAATGAGCAGTTCTTC